The clone carrying this T cell receptor beta chain was observed at least ten times. Its antigen is still unknown. The authors deemed Graves' hyperthyroidism stable absent ophthalmopathy progression within 18 months. Disease duration under 2 months; hyperthyroidism patients were aged 18 to 65. This specimen belongs to a study of T cells in Graves' hyperthyroidism and ophthalmopathy. The CDR3 runs to 12 residues. Deletions cut 3 bases from V and 2 bases from J, with 5 bases between. Study-level points and caveats: Blood shared most expanded thyroid clonotypes above 0.001.

It was RNA transcripts that yielded the amplified TCR beta CDR3 regions. Carried out on the TCR CDR3, a first-round RT-PCR used the HTBI primer set. TCRdb analysed the multiplex PCR reads with MiXCR anew, one entry per CDR3 protein. This table holds a few hundred thousand distinct CDR3 sequences, more than 20% found once. The gene calls are TRBV12-3 or TRBV12-4 and TRBJ2-7; no clear D. This receptor was obtained from a man aged 18 to 29 with Graves' hyperthyroidism. The sequencing input was blood. CDR3 residues: CASSFGTYEQYF. The DNA for the CDR3 is TGTGCCAGCAGTTTCGGCACCTACGAGCAGTACTTC.